The clone carrying this TCR beta chain has a count of ten or more. Its antigen is not known. This specimen belongs to a study of early T cells in non-severe SARS-CoV-2 infection. Whole-study context: Sequenced bulk RNA came from whole blood that was unsorted, and chains were unpaired. Findings and caveats of the study: Matching results from VDJdb favored anti-spike CD8 responses, leaving private and CD4 specificities undetected.

Individual cDNA molecules each received unique molecular identifiers attached to them. TCRdb called the 5' RACE reads again in MiXCR, with one record for every CDR3 protein. Among more than 20,000 distinct CDR3 sequences, around 5.1% were seen once, and the ten largest hold less than 2.5%. V shed 1 base and J shed 3 bases, with 9 bases lying between them. CDR3 length equals 14 residues. CDR1 is SGHTS and CDR2 is YDEGEE in the germline V gene. This rearrangement joins TRBV5-8 to TRBJ2-3; D gene unclear. The sequencing input was whole blood. This clonotype originated in an adult who was a healthcare worker with PCR-confirmed SARS-CoV-2 infection or an uninfected control (not recorded which). The CDR3, as DNA: TGTGCCAGCAGCTTGTCAGCGCGGACAGATACGCAGTATTTT. As protein: CASSLSARTDTQYF. The whole variable domain, remainder taken from reference TRBV5-8 and TRBJ2-3, is EAGVTQSPTHLIKTRGQQATLRCSPISGHTSVYWYQQALGLGLQFLLWYDEGEERNRGNFPPRFSGRQFPNYSSELNVNALELEDSALYLCASSLSARTDTQYFGPGTRLTVL.